The 4 T cell receptor beta chains given below trace back to one sample, sequenced in a study of blood T cell repertoires in COVID-19. Measured with immunoSEQ multiplex PCR; TCRdb has only the in-frame clones, and not every one. The table shows fewer than 80,000 clones, with around 80% occurring only once. The material sequenced was peripheral blood. The receptors originated from a human donor in a cohort sampled during active COVID-19.

CDR3 sequence: CASSSTGQVNTEAFF. CDR3 coding DNA: TGCGCCAGCAGCTCGACGGGACAGGTGAACACTGAAGCTTTCTTT. The rearrangement uses TRBV5-1 and TRBJ1-1; 8 nucleotides match TRBD1. The junction had 4 bases not matched to a gene; V was cut back by 3 bases and J by 0 bases. The CDR3 is 15 amino acids. CDR1 is SGHRS and CDR2 is YFSETQ in the germline V gene.

The V gene is TRBV27, the J gene TRBJ2-7; D possibly corresponds to TRBD1 (6 bases). V was cut by 3 bases and J by 4 bases, with 16 bases left in between. This CDR3 is 15 amino acids long. Germline CDR1 MNHEY, CDR2 SMNVEV (reference sequence). CDR3 sequence reads: CASSLLGQTIYEQYF. DNA for the CDR3: TGTGCCAGCAGTTTGCTCGGACAGACGATTTACGAGCAGTACTTC.

This sequence joins TRBV7-8 and TRBJ2-1; 10 bases fit TRBD2. The V gene end was trimmed by 5 bases and the J gene end by 3 bases; junction bases not matched to a gene: 4. The CDR3 spans 15 residues. The germline V gene encodes CDR1 SGHVS and CDR2 FQNEAQ. The CDR3 protein is CASSPTSGNYNEQFF. The DNA for the CDR3 is TGTGCCAGCAGCCCAACTAGCGGGAACTACAATGAGCAGTTCTTC.

V gene TRBV20-1 combines with J gene TRBJ1-2; D is ambiguous. The CDR3 loop spans 11 amino acids. With 2 bases removed from V and 3 bases from J, the gap between germline ends came to 4 bases. Germline CDR1 and CDR2: DFQATT and SNEGSKA (reference sequence). This CDR3 reads CSARQDYGYTF. DNA of the CDR3: TGCAGTGCTAGACAGGACTATGGCTACACCTTC.